The source of this TCR beta chain is a study of blood T cell repertoires in COVID-19. Whole-study context: Samples taken during acute and convalescent COVID-19 were collected in the United States, Italy and Spain. PBMCs, B-cell-depleted T cells, or T cells provided the cDNA or gDNA that made up the material.

Original processing methods: Reference gene primer amplification gave nucleated cell count estimates. Data came from immunoSEQ multiplex PCR; TCRdb stores just in-frame clones and leaves some out. That table supplies the V and J calls and clone size; D and trimming were determined from the DNA. This sample carries roughly 14,000 clones, 92% of them seen once, and the ten largest clones take around 8%. The CDR3 runs 14 residues. V gave up 6 bases and J gave up 2 bases, with 13 bases separating them. CDR1 ENHRY and CDR2 SYGVKD come from the germline V gene. The V call is TRBV10-3, the J call TRBJ1-2; weak D call: TRBD1 (6 bases). This TCR derives from a human donor with active COVID-19. The donor label of this sample is uncertain. The sample taken for sequencing was peripheral blood. CDR3 in amino acids: CAISADSRNYGYTF. The CDR3, as DNA: TGTGCCATCAGCGCGGACAGCCGAAACTATGGCTACACCTTC.